This passage covers 12 T cell receptor beta chains from one sample sequenced in a study of CD8 T cells in ankylosing spondylitis. Antigens of these TCRs are unknown. Study-level results: What appeared characteristic of ankylosing spondylitis blood was a TCR beta motif of seven to nine highly homologous variants.

TCRdb itself ran the 5' RACE reads through MiXCR, one entry per CDR3 protein. The sample records some 800,000 distinct CDR3 sequences, about 11% being singletons. The specimen sequenced was blood, either unsorted or a sorted T cell fraction (not recorded which). These TCRs come from a male donor with ankylosing spondylitis.

In this sample, this clonotype turned up a few times. The chain has TRBV4-3 and TRBJ1-2; D remains ambiguous. There are 14 residues in the CDR3. Germline assignment: CDR1 LGHNA and CDR2 YSLEER. Trimming removed 4 bases from V and 4 bases from J, with 13 bases in between. CDR3 residues: CASSPRADPYGYTF. The CDR3 DNA reads TGCGCCAGCAGCCCGCGGGCAGATCCCTATGGCTACACCTTC.

This clonotype turned up a few times. The chain has TRBV18 and TRBJ1-4; no firm D call. Germline-derived CDR1 and CDR2 are KGHSH and LQKENI. Trimming took off 2 bases at V and 8 bases at J, with 9 bases between the two ends. The CDR3 contains 13 residues. For the CDR3, the DNA is TGTGCCAGCTCACCAGAAAGTTTAGAAAAACTGTTTTTT. Its translation is CASSPESLEKLFF.

The chain joins TRBV12-3 or TRBV12-4 to TRBJ2-5; a possible D gene is TRBD1 (6 bases). Trimming took off 4 bases at V and 1 base at J, with 10 bases between the two ends. This CDR3 has 14 amino acids. The DNA for the CDR3 is TGTGCCAGCAGTTCCCACAGGGTCCAAGAGACCCAGTACTTC. Amino acids: CASSSHRVQETQYF.

The V and J genes are TRBV2 and TRBJ1-1; unclear D gene. Trimming stripped 7 bases from V and 11 bases from J, with 23 bases between. The V gene's germline CDR1 is SNHLY and CDR2 FYNNEI. This CDR3 spans 14 amino acids. DNA of the CDR3: TGTGCCAGCATCCTACTTGTACCCGGCTTTCGGGCTTTCTTT. Its protein is CASILLVPGFRAFF.

This clonotype was seen a few times. The V call is TRBV5-1, the J call TRBJ1-2; no clear D. Between the trimmed V and J ends, which lost 2 bases and 5 bases, there was a span of 13 bases. The CDR3 runs to 14 residues. The germline V gene has CDR1 SGHRS and CDR2 YFSETQ. The CDR3 reads CASSLLPPTYGYTF. CDR3 bases: TGCGCCAGCAGCTTATTACCGCCGACGTATGGCTACACCTTC.

This clonotype showed up just a few times. The chain employs TRBV20-1 and TRBJ2-5; no clear D gene. V lost 6 bases and J lost 1, with 15 bases in between. This CDR3 spans 14 amino acids. Germline lookup yields CDR1 DFQATT and CDR2 SNEGSKA (reference sequence). The CDR3, as DNA: TGCAGTGCCACGGTCTTGCGCGGCCAAGAGACCCAGTACTTC. Encoded protein: CSATVLRGQETQYF.

This rearrangement joins TRBV6-5 to TRBJ2-1; TRBD2 matches at 8 bases. The CDR3 extends over 16 amino acids. With V trimmed by 4 bases and J by 5 bases, 10 bases remained unmatched. The germline V gene encodes CDR1 MNHEY and CDR2 SVGAGI. CDR3 residues: CASSFRVAGLNNEQFF. The CDR3 coding sequence is TGTGCCAGCAGTTTCCGGGTAGCGGGACTTAACAATGAGCAGTTCTTC.

This clonotype was counted at least ten times. This chain links TRBV5-6 with TRBJ2-7; D is perhaps TRBD1 or TRBD2 (6 bases each). Deletions cut 4 bases from V and 3 bases from J, with 14 bases between. CDR3 length equals 14 residues. In germline, CDR1 is SGHDT, CDR2 YYEEEE. The CDR3 DNA reads as TGTGCCAGCAGCCCGATCGGGGGCTTCTACGAGCAGTACTTC. It translates to CASSPIGGFYEQYF. The variable domain in full, completed from reference TRBV5-6 and TRBJ2-7, reads DAGVTQSPTHLIKTRGQQVTLRCSPKSGHDTVSWYQQALGQGPQFIFQYYEEEERQRGNFPDRFSGHQFPNYSSELNVNALLLGDSALYLCASSPIGGFYEQYFGPGTRLTVT.

The chain has TRBV24-1 and TRBJ2-1; D remains unclear. Between the trimmed V and J ends, which lost 5 bases and 0 bases, there was a span of 10 bases. The CDR3 length is 15 residues. Looked up from germline, CDR1 is KGHDR and CDR2 is SFDVKD. CDR3 protein: CATSGRGSSYNEQFF. The CDR3, as DNA: TGTGCCACCAGTGGTCGCGGAAGCTCCTACAATGAGCAGTTCTTC.

J is TRBJ2-1 and V is TRBV21-1. TRBV21-1 corresponds to a pseudogene. CDR3 length equals 14 residues. This CDR3 reads CASSKEGSHNEQFF. DNA for the CDR3: TGTGCCAGCAGCAAAGAAGGCAGTCACAATGAGCAGTTCTTC.

This clonotype has only a few counts. V gene TRBV5-1 combines with J gene TRBJ1-2, with 7 bases that match TRBD1. The CDR3 totals 16 residues. The V gene end was trimmed by 0 bases and the J gene end by 3 bases; junction bases not matched to a gene: 8. The V gene's germline CDR1 is SGHRS and CDR2 YFSETQ. The DNA for the CDR3 is TGCGCCAGCAGCTTGGCGGCCGGGACAGAGTACTATGGCTACACCTTC. Residues: CASSLAAGTEYYGYTF.

The chain has TRBV7-2 and TRBJ1-2; the D gene is possibly TRBD1 (5 bases). Germline V gives CDR1 SGHTA, CDR2 FQGNSA. V shed 5 bases and J shed 1 base, with 14 bases lying between them. CDR3 length equals 15 residues. The chain's CDR3 is CASSPARGINYGYTF. CDR3 nucleotide sequence: TGTGCCAGCAGCCCGGCTCGGGGGATTAACTATGGCTACACCTTC.